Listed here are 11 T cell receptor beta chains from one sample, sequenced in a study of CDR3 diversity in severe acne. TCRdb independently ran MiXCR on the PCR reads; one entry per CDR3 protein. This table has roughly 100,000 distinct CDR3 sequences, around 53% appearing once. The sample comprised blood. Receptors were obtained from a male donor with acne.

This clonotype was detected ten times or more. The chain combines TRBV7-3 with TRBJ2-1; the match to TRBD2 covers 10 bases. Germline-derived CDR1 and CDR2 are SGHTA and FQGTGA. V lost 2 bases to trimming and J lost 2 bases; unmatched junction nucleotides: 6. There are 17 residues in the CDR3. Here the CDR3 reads CASSLASGRGTYNEQFF. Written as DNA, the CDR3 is TGTGCCAGCAGCTTAGCTAGCGGGAGAGGTACCTACAATGAGCAGTTCTTC. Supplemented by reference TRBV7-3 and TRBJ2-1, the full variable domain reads GAGVSQTPSNKVTEKGKYVELRCDPISGHTALYWYRQSLGQGPEFLIYFQGTGAADDSGLPNDRFFAVRPEGSVSTLKIQRTERGDSAVYLCASSLASGRGTYNEQFFGPGTRLTVL.

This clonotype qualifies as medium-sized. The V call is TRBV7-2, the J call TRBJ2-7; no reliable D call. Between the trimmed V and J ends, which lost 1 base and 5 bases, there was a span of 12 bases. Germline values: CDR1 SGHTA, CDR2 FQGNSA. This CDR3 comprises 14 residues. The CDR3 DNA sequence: TGTGCCAGCAGCTTAGTGGGGAATAGGAACGAGCAGTACTTC. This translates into CASSLVGNRNEQYF.

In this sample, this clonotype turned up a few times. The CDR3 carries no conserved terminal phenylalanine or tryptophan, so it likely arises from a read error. CDR3 loop: CASSYGPGGSYNEQFR. The CDR3, as DNA: TGTGCCAGCAGCTACGGGCCCGGGGGGTCCTACAATGAGCAGTTCAGA. The chain uses TRBV5-5 and TRBJ2-1; 7 bases are a match to TRBD2. Germline V gene sequence: CDR1 SGHKS, CDR2 YYEKEE (reference sequence). CDR3 length: 16 amino acids. J gave up 1 base and V 3 bases, and 7 bases lay outside the gene matches.

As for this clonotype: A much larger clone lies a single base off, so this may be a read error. The CDR3 loop reads CAGSIAPFFGTATYEQYF. The CDR3 nucleotides are TGTGCCGGTAGTATAGCCCCTTTCTTTGGGACAGCAACCTACGAGCAGTACTTC. V gene TRBV19 combines with J gene TRBJ2-7; 7 bases line up with TRBD1. Germline values: CDR1 LNHDA, CDR2 SQIVND (reference sequence). This CDR3 region has 18 residues.

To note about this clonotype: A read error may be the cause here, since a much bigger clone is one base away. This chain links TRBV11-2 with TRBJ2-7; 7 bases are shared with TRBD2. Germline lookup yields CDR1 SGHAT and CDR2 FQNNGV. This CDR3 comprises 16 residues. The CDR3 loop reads CASSSLAGARDYEQCF. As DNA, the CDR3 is TGTGCCAGCAGCTCCCTTGCGGGAGCGCGGGACTACGAGCAGTGCTTC.

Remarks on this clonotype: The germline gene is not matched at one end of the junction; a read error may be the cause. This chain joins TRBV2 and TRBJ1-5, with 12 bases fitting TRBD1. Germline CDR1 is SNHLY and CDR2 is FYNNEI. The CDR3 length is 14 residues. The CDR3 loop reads CTSSGTGGIQPQHF. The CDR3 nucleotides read TGTACCAGCTCTGGGACAGGGGGCATTCAGCCCCAGCATTTT.

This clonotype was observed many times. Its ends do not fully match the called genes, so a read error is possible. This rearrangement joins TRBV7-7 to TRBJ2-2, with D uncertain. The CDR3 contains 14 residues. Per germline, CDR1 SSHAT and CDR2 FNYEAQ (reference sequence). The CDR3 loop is CASSPRIGPGELFF. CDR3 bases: TGTGCTAGCAGCCCCCGCATTGGACCCGGGGAGCTGTTTTTT.

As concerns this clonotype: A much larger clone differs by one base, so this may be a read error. CDR3 amino acids: CAGSQGPLSEQFF. CDR3 nucleotides: TGCGCCGGCAGCCAAGGGCCCCTCAGTGAGCAGTTCTTC. The rearrangement links TRBV4-3 to TRBJ2-1; D gene unclear. This CDR3 spans 13 amino acids. Germline V lookup: CDR1 LGHNA, CDR2 YSLEER.

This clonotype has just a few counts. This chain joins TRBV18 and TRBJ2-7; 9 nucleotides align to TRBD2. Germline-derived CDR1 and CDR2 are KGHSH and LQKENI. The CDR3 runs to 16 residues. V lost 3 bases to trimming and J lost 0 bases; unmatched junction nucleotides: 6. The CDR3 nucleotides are TGTGCCAGCTCACCCCAATCTAGCGGGGCCTCCTACGAGCAGTACTTC. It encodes CASSPQSSGASYEQYF.

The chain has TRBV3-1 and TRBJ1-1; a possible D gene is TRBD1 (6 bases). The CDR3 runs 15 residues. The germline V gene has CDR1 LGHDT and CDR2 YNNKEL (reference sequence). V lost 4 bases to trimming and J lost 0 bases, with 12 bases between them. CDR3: CASSPDSLLNTEAFF. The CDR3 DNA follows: TGTGCCAGCAGCCCGGACAGTCTTCTGAACACTGAAGCTTTCTTT.

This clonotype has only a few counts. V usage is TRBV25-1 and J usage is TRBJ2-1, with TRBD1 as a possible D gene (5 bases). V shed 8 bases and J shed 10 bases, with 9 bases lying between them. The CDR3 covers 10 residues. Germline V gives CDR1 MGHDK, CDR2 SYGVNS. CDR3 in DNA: TGTGCCAGCGGGGCCGTGGAGCAGTTCTTC. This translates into CASGAVEQFF.